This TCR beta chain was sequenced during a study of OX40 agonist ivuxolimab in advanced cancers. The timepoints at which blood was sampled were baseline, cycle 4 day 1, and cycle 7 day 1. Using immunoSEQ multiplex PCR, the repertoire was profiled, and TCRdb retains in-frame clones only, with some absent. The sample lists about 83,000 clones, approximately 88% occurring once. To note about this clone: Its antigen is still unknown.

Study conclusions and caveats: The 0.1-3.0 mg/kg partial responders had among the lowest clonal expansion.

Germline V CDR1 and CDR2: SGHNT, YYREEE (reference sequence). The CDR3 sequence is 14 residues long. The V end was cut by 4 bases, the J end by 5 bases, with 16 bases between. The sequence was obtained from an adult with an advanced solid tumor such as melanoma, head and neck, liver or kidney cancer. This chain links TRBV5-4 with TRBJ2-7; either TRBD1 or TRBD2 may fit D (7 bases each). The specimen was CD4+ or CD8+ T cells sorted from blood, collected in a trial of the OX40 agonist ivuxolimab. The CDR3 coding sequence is TGTGCCAGCAGCCAGGGGGGGAGGAATAACGAGCAGTACTTC. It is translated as CASSQGGRNNEQYF.